Following are 27 T cell receptor beta chains from one sample sequenced in a study of OX40 agonist ivuxolimab in advanced cancers. Measured with immunoSEQ multiplex PCR; TCRdb has only the in-frame clones, and not every one. The data hold roughly 65,000 clones, with around four fifths observed a single time. Sequences were derived from CD4+ or CD8+ T cells sorted from blood, sampled in a trial of the OX40 agonist ivuxolimab. These receptors originate from an adult with an advanced solid tumor such as melanoma, head and neck, liver or kidney cancer.

There are a few counts of this clone. The rearrangement uses TRBV2 and TRBJ1-5, with D hard to call. V was shortened by 6 bases and J by 6 bases, with 12 bases between the two germline ends. This CDR3 is built from 13 residues. The germline CDR1 and CDR2 sequences are SNHLY and FYNNEI. The chain's CDR3 is CASRGLSGQPQHF. CDR3 in DNA: TGTGCCAGCAGGGGTCTCTCGGGTCAGCCCCAGCATTTT.

CDR3: CAWSVPGTGGNEQFF. In nucleotides, the CDR3 is TGTGCCTGGAGTGTTCCCGGGACAGGGGGGAATGAGCAGTTCTTC. The rearrangement uses TRBV30 and TRBJ2-1; 11 bases are shared with TRBD1. V lost 0 bases to trimming and J lost 7 bases; unmatched junction nucleotides: 5. The CDR3 has 15 amino acids. CDR1 is GTSNPN, CDR2 SVGIG, per germline (reference sequence).

V usage is TRBV5-1 and J usage is TRBJ2-1; D uncertain. This CDR3 comprises 13 residues. CDR1 is SGHRS, CDR2 YFSETQ, per germline. V was shortened by 0 bases and J by 6 bases, with 7 bases between the two germline ends. DNA of the CDR3: TGCGCCAGCAGCTTGGAGCCGATCAATGAGCAGTTCTTC. Translation gives CASSLEPINEQFF.

The chain carries TRBV9 and TRBJ2-7; 10 bases map to TRBD1. Germline trimming cut 0 bases from V and 5 bases from J; bases unmatched to any gene: 11. The CDR3 covers 17 residues. Germline V gene lookup returns CDR1 SGDLS and CDR2 YYNGEE. The CDR3 nucleotides are TGTGCCAGCAGCGTAGTAGGAGGGGGACAGGGGTCCCACGAGCAGTACGTC. Residues: CASSVVGGGQGSHEQYV.

The chain uses TRBV19 and TRBJ2-5; D is ambiguous. Trimming took 5 bases from V and 6 from J, leaving 16 bases between them. The CDR3 extends over 14 amino acids. CDR1 is LNHDA and CDR2 is SQIVND in the germline V gene (reference sequence). DNA of the CDR3: TGTGCCAGTAGTGGGCCCGCCCCAACCCAGACCCAGTACTTC. Translated, it gives CASSGPAPTQTQYF.

Concerning this clone: One end of the junction fails to match germline, which may point to a read error. The chain has TRBV3-1 (or the pseudogene TRBV3-2) and TRBJ1-5, with D hard to call. This CDR3 contains 9 residues. Germline V CDR1 and CDR2: LGHDT, YNNKEL (reference sequence). The CDR3 region is CASSQPGSF. The CDR3 DNA reads as TGTGCCAGCAGCCAACCCGGCAGTTTT.

J is TRBJ1-5 and V is TRBV19; unclear D gene. V was shortened by 4 bases and J by 0 bases, with 10 bases between the two germline ends. The CDR3 sequence is 15 residues long. The germline V gene encodes CDR1 LNHDA and CDR2 SQIVND (reference sequence). For the CDR3, the DNA is TGTGCCAGTAGTAGGGTGCCTTATAGCAATCAGCCCCAGCATTTT. It translates to CASSRVPYSNQPQHF.

This clone has more than one count but fewer than ten. The genes are TRBV6-1 and TRBJ1-2; D gene unclear. This CDR3 is 13 amino acids long. Germline V CDR1 and CDR2: MNHNS, SASEGT. Deletions cut 1 base from V and 8 bases from J, with 11 bases between. The CDR3 DNA follows: TGTGCCAGCAGTGAAGGCGGGGAAGGGGGCTACACCTTC. This gives the protein CASSEGGEGGYTF.

The rearrangement joins TRBV12-2 to TRBJ1-2; TRBD1, the table's D call, was not compared with the DNA. TRBV12-2 is a listed pseudogene. The CDR3 is made up of 15 amino acids. The CDR3 loop is CASRLAFGGHYGYTF. CDR3 bases: TGTGCAAGTCGCTTAGCATTCGGTGGGCACTATGGCTACACCTTC.

The chain combines TRBV7-6 with TRBJ2-7; the match to TRBD1 covers 11 bases. V lost 5 bases to trimming and J lost 5 bases; unmatched junction nucleotides: 5. This CDR3 has 14 residues. Germline lookup yields CDR1 SGHVS and CDR2 FNYEAQ. DNA for the CDR3: TGTGCCAGCAGCCCAGGGACAGGGGGAGACGAGCAGTACTTC. Protein sequence: CASSPGTGGDEQYF.

The J gene is TRBJ1-3, the V gene TRBV18; tentatively, D is TRBD1 (6 bases). V lost 2 bases and J lost 4, with 6 bases in between. Germline V gene lookup returns CDR1 KGHSH and CDR2 LQKENI. This CDR3 is 13 amino acids long. The CDR3 coding sequence is TGTGCCAGCTCACCAGGGGGCGGAAACACCATATATTTT. Translated: CASSPGGGNTIYF.

The gene calls are TRBV5-1 and TRBJ2-1, with D perhaps matching TRBD1 (5 bases). CDR1 is SGHRS and CDR2 is YFSETQ in the germline V gene. Trimming stripped 0 bases from V and 6 bases from J, with 13 bases between. The CDR3 spans 15 residues. CDR3 protein: CASSLGAGKVNEQFF. The CDR3 region has the DNA TGCGCCAGCAGCTTGGGGGCAGGGAAGGTCAATGAGCAGTTCTTC.

This chain joins TRBV7-9 and TRBJ1-1, with TRBD1 matching over 9 bases. From germline, CDR1 is SEHNR and CDR2 FQNEAQ (reference sequence). The CDR3 runs 13 residues. The V gene end was trimmed by 5 bases and the J gene end by 4 bases; junction bases not matched to a gene: 2. The CDR3 sequence: CASSVTGGTEAFF. The CDR3 nucleotides read TGTGCCAGCAGCGTGACAGGGGGCACTGAAGCTTTCTTT.

V is TRBV2 and J is TRBJ1-2; D gene uncertain. The length of the CDR3 is 12 residues. Germline V gene data show CDR1 as SNHLY and CDR2 as FYNNEI. The V end was cut by 6 bases, the J end by 4 bases, with 9 bases between. CDR3 DNA sequence: TGTGCCAGCAGCTCCGTCCTCTATGGCTACACCTTC. Its protein product is CASSSVLYGYTF.

The chain joins TRBV6-6 to TRBJ2-5; possible D gene TRBD2, 6 bases. The CDR3 consists of 12 residues. In germline, CDR1 is MNHNY, CDR2 SVGAGI (reference sequence). V lost 10 bases and J 5 bases, leaving 14 bases between the germline ends. The CDR3 region has the DNA TGTGCCAACGGGGAGGAGGGGGAGACCCAGTACTTC. Translated: CANGEEGETQYF.

The V and J genes are TRBV19 and TRBJ1-5, with TRBD1 matching over 10 bases. V shed 4 bases, J shed 6 bases, and the junction held 15 bases outside the gene matches. Germline-derived CDR1 and CDR2 are LNHDA and SQIVND (reference sequence). The CDR3 runs 18 residues. The CDR3 spells CASSTPPIGQGGSQPQHF. The CDR3 coding sequence is TGTGCCAGTAGTACCCCTCCAATAGGACAGGGGGGAAGTCAGCCCCAGCATTTT.

The genes are TRBV6-1 and TRBJ1-2; D uncertain. The CDR3 has 13 amino acids. Germline CDR1 MNHNS, CDR2 SASEGT. Trimming left V 2 bases short and J 6 bases short, with 10 bases between. Written as DNA, the CDR3 is TGTGCCAGCAGTGAAACAAGAACTGATGGCTACACCTTC. Protein product: CASSETRTDGYTF.

The table lists this clone with a count of one. This chain uses TRBV6-6 with TRBJ1-6, with 8 positions matching TRBD1. V was pared by 4 bases and J by 7 bases, with 3 bases of the junction left unmatched. Germline values: CDR1 MNHNY, CDR2 SVGAGI (reference sequence). This CDR3 has 14 residues. The CDR3 nucleotides are TGTGCCAGCAGTTGGGACAGGTCAAATTCACCCCTCCACTTT. Its translation: CASSWDRSNSPLHF.

The rearrangement joins TRBV5-4 to TRBJ2-5; 9 positions agree with TRBD2. There are 14 residues in the CDR3. Germline CDR1 reads SGHNT; CDR2 reads YYREEE (reference sequence). Trimming cost V 4 bases and J 4 bases; bases outside gene matches: 5. The CDR3 region is CASSAGGARETQYF. CDR3 nucleotide sequence: TGTGCCAGCAGCGCGGGGGGGGCGCGAGAGACCCAGTACTTC.

V gene TRBV7-8 combines with J gene TRBJ2-7; 10 nucleotides agree with TRBD2. The CDR3 is 15 residues long. Germline trimming cut 5 bases from V and 1 base from J; bases unmatched to any gene: 5. Germline values: CDR1 SGHVS, CDR2 FQNEAQ. CDR3 sequence (DNA): TGTGCCAGCAGCCAGGGGACTAGCGCGTCCTACGAGCAGTACTTC. It yields the protein CASSQGTSASYEQYF.

The rearrangement links TRBV25-1 to TRBJ2-3; D unclear. V dropped 10 bases and J dropped 4 bases, with 18 bases sitting between them. The germline V gene has CDR1 MGHDK and CDR2 SYGVNS. The CDR3 totals 14 residues. The CDR3 here is CATASPWGSDTQYF. CDR3 coding DNA: TGTGCCACCGCATCACCTTGGGGTTCAGATACGCAGTATTTT.

The chain has TRBV10-2 and TRBJ2-5; 9 nucleotides line up with TRBD1. In germline, CDR1 is WSHSY, CDR2 SAAADI. With 3 bases clipped from V and 4 bases from J, the junction kept 3 bases outside the gene matches. The CDR3 is 14 amino acids. The CDR3 reads CASSENRGLETQYF. The CDR3 nucleotides read TGCGCCAGCAGTGAAAACAGGGGGCTAGAGACCCAGTACTTC.

V gene TRBV4-2 combines with J gene TRBJ1-1, with D uncertain. Trimming took off 1 base at V and 3 bases at J, with 12 bases between the two ends. The CDR3 contains 15 residues. In germline, CDR1 is LGHNA, CDR2 YNFKEQ. CDR3 DNA sequence: TGTGCCAGCAGCCAAGGAAACAGCCTGTACACTGAAGCTTTCTTT. Amino acid sequence: CASSQGNSLYTEAFF.

This clone has only one observation. The genes are TRBV2 and TRBJ1-5; 7 nucleotides agree with TRBD1. The germline V gene encodes CDR1 SNHLY and CDR2 FYNNEI. The CDR3 is made up of 15 amino acids. V lost 6 bases, J lost 0 bases, and 5 bases stayed unmatched. The CDR3 nucleotides read TGTGCCAGCAGGGTGACAGGGCTTAGCAATCAGCCCCAGCATTTT. Amino acid sequence: CASRVTGLSNQPQHF.

The chain combines TRBV19 with TRBJ2-7; the D is unclear. Trimming stripped 10 bases from V and 2 bases from J, with 18 bases between. The CDR3 contains 14 residues. Germline V lookup: CDR1 LNHDA, CDR2 SQIVND (reference sequence). The CDR3 reads CAISGSEQPYEQYV. CDR3 nucleotides: TGTGCCATCTCCGGGTCCGAACAGCCCTACGAGCAGTACGTC.

The rearrangement uses TRBV6-1 and TRBJ1-1; perhaps TRBD1 as D (6 bases). This CDR3 region has 14 residues. CDR1 is MNHNS and CDR2 is SASEGT in the germline V gene. V lost 6 bases and J 3 bases, leaving 14 bases between the germline ends. The CDR3 bases are TGTGCCAGCAGGAGGTTGGGGGCAGACACTGAAGCTTTCTTT. It yields the protein CASRRLGADTEAFF.

This chain uses TRBV5-4 with TRBJ2-7; D gene unclear. The CDR3 is made up of 15 amino acids. Germline lookup yields CDR1 SGHNT and CDR2 YYREEE (reference sequence). The germline V and J ends were trimmed by 3 bases and 0 bases, with 13 bases remaining between them. This chain's CDR3 is CASSSTDGSSYEQYF. The CDR3 DNA is TGTGCCAGCAGCTCAACCGACGGAAGCTCCTACGAGCAGTACTTC.